Only a few counts were recorded for the clone carrying this T cell receptor beta chain. Its specificity is unknown. These data come from a study of cytotoxic CD8 clonotypes in ibrutinib-treated CLL. Background on the study: After a median about eleven months on treatment (6 to 36), response samples were drawn. Mean values per sample were 250,000 to 300,000 productive templates and more than 90,000 productive rearrangements. Study-wide findings and caveats: Samples from sustained-remission and progressing patients were taken at different times. Clonality (at baseline) was higher than in age-matched healthy donors and tracked circulating CD8+ T-cell counts.

Method: immunoSEQ multiplex PCR; TCRdb's copy keeps in-frame clones and lacks some. The sample yields about 270,000 clones, more than 70% seen once. The V end lost 1 base, the J end lost 1 base, and 4 bases lay between the germline ends. The CDR3 is 14 amino acids. Germline CDR1 SGHTA, CDR2 FQGNSA. The material was PBMCs, obtained at disease progression, from a patient treated with ibrutinib. This receptor was obtained from a human donor with chronic lymphocytic leukemia. This chain joins TRBV7-2 and TRBJ2-2; no clear D gene. The CDR3 region is CASSLVVNTGELFF. Here the CDR3 DNA reads TGTGCCAGCAGCTTAGTAGTGAACACCGGGGAGCTGTTTTTT. Together with reference TRBV7-2 and TRBJ2-2, the CDR3 gives the full variable domain: GAGVSQSPSNKVTEKGKDVELRCDPISGHTALYWYRQSLGQGLEFLIYFQGNSAPDKSGLPSDRFSAERTGGSVSTLTIQRTQQEDSAVYLCASSLVVNTGELFFGEGSRLTVL.